The subject of this entry is one T cell receptor (beta chain). Its antigen remains unidentified. The data were taken from a study of human T cells and chemical hapten exposure. About the research overall: Variability of per-sample TCR yields stemmed mainly from small differences in pooled library volume. Study-wide findings and caveats: TCRs exceeding a frequency of 1 in 1000 stayed unchanged under DPC sensitization.

During construction of the library, unique molecular identifiers were attached to individual cDNA molecules for quantitative, reproducible TCR counting. Original handling: Samples had a median of around 96,000 TCRs, ranging roughly 23,224 to 690,600. A single record per CDR3 protein comes from TCRdb applying MiXCR to the reads. In this record, the V and J calls reflect TCRdb's handling and not the investigators' own analysis. The table has 95,000 to 150,000 distinct CDR3 sequences, about 7.7% seen once; the top ten hold more than 1.3%. J lost 8 bases, V lost 0 bases, and 7 bases had no gene match. Germline V gives CDR1 MRHNA, CDR2 SNTAGT. This CDR3 region has 16 residues. From whole blood left unfractionated, total RNA was extracted.

Sequencing used whole blood. This TCR was recovered from a human donor in good health. Some clones in this sample may be carry-over from other donors' samples. V and J are TRBV6-4 and TRBJ2-1; 10 bases agree with TRBD2. The CDR3 bases are TGTGCCAGCAGTGACTCGAGCGGGAGGGCCAGGTATGAGCAGTTCTTC. Protein: CASSDSSGRARYEQFF.